This T cell receptor beta chain was sequenced during a study of cytomegalovirus exposure and HLA in healthy donors. The PCR employed 60 Vbeta primers together with 13 Jbeta primers. Generated by immunoSEQ multiplex PCR, the TCRdb table keeps only in-frame clones and is missing some. The repertoire holds fewer than 45,000 clones, with 60% to 75% as singletons. This CDR3 has 14 amino acids. The germline V gene has CDR1 GTSNPN and CDR2 SVGIG (reference sequence). V shed 3 bases and J 0 bases; nucleotides not matched to a gene: 1. Sequencing used PBMCs. This clonotype was sampled from a man in his forties in good health and CMV-seronegative. The chain combines TRBV30 with TRBJ2-5; 10 bases are shared with TRBD2. The CDR3 loop reads CAWSLAGDQETQYF. The CDR3 coding sequence is TGTGCCTGGAGCCTAGCGGGGGACCAAGAGACCCAGTACTTC.